This paragraph reports one T cell receptor beta chain. Method: immunoSEQ multiplex PCR; TCRdb's copy keeps in-frame clones and lacks some. Of about 6,200 clones in the sample, just over 85% are singletons; the top ten hold 4% to 6%. This sample was included in a study of T cells in lung cancer brain metastases. V lost 6 bases and J lost 2; bases outside the gene matches: 9. This CDR3 contains 16 residues. The germline CDR1 and CDR2 sequences are SNHLY and FYNNEI. The chain carries TRBV2 and TRBJ1-2; 10 bases agree with TRBD1. This clonotype originated in a man aged 50-60 years with non-small cell lung cancer. Sequencing used tumor tissue from the primary lung tumor. The CDR3 nucleotides are TGTGCCAGCAGAGGGATCGTGGGACAGGGGAACTATGGCTACACCTTC. It yields the protein CASRGIVGQGNYGYTF.